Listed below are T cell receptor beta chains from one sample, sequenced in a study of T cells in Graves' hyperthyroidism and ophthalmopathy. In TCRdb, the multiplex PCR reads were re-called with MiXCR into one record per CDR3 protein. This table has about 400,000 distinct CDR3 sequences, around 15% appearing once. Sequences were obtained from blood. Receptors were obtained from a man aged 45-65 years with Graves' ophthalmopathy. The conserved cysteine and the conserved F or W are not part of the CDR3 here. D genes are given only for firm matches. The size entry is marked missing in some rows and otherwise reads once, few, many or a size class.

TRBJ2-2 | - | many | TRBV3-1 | ASTQRDERAYTGELF
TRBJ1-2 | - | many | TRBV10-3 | AISERQNYGYT
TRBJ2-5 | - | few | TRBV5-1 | ASSLAGRVEQETQY
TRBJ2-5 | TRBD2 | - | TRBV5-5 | ASRGSSGGTQETQY
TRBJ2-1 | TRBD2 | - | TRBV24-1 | ATSDRLAGEDPHEQF
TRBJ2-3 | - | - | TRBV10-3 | ASIREPSDTQY
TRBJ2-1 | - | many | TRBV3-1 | ASSQDGLTSNEQF
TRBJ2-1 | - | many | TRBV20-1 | SAREPYNEQF
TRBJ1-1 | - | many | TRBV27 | ASRGRLLSNTEAF
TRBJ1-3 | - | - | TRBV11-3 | ASSIPGLLSGNTIY
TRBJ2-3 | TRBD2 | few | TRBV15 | ATSTLAGVLY
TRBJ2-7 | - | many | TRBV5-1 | ASRMSNYEQY
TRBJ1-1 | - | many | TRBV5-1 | ASSSTGRAASEAF
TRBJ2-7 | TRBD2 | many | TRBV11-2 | ASSSPMAGANYEQY
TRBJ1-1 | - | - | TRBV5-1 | ASSGRGSGGNTEAF
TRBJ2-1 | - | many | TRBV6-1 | ASQTIYEQF
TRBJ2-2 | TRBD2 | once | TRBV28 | ASSPGASGNTGELF
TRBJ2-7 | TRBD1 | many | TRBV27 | ASSFRGQGSYEQY
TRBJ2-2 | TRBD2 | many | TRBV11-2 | ASSLVVGLAGVGGTGELF
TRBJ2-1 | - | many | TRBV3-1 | ASSQYTGSYNEQF
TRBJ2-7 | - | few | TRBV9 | ASSVDWGREQY
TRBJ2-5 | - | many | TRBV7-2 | ASSSYRERAETQY
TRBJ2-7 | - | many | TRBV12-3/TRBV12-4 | ASRSRGSSYEQY
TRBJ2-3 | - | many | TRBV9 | ASSVEGTGTDTQY
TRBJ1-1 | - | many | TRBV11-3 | ASSFGDKEETEAF
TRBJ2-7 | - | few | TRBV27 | ASSLRAGYEQY
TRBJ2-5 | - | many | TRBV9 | ASSSHPGSGETQY
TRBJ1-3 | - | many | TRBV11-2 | ASSSQLGNTIY
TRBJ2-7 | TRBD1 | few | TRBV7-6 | ASSPRDRDYEQY
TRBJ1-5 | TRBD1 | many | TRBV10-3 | AIRRQGGNQPQH
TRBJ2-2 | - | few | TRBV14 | ASSQRAWNTGELF
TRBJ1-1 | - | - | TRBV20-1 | SARSGQTEAF
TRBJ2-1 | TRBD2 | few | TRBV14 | ASSQVAGGPEQF
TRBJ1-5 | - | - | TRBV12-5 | ASGLVVVHNQPQH
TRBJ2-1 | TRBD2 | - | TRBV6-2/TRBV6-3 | ASRGVAGVYNEQF
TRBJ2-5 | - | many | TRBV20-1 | SADLVVAETQY
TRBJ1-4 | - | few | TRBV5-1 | ASSSYGTVGSTNEKLF
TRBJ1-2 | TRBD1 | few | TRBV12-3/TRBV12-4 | ASSNRAGGGYGYT
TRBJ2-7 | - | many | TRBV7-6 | ASSLAGSDEQY
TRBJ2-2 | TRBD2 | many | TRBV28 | ASTRAGARNGELF
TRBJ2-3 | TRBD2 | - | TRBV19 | ASSIEALAGQTDTQY
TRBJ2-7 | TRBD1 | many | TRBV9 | ASSVGQGAYEQY
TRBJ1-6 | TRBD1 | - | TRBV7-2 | ASSPWDRGHSPLH
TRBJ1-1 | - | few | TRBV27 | ASSFRGGERVVNTEAF
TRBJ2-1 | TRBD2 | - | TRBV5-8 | ASSWGGGTVNEQF
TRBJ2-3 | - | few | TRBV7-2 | ASSLSDWGDTQY